Below, 31 T cell receptor beta chains from the same sample are listed, as sequenced in a study of regulatory T cells in long-lasting Graves disease. Time point meaning: newly diagnosed GD, antithyroid drugs for less than 3 months. RNA from PBMCs was the source of the TCR library. With iRepertoire HTBI primers and Arm-PCR of CDR3 regions, TCR beta libraries were built. A single record per CDR3 protein comes from TCRdb applying MiXCR to the multiplex PCR reads. The sample includes around 250,000 distinct CDR3 sequences, around a sixth seen only once; the top ten take around 15%. These records were also assigned to another study, of T cells in Graves' hyperthyroidism and ophthalmopathy.

The sequencing here drew on peripheral blood mononuclear cells (PBMCs), taken at new diagnosis, from a patient treated with antithyroid drugs. The receptors were sampled from a woman between 25 and 40 years old with Graves disease.

The table lists this clonotype with many counts. This sequence joins TRBV7-2 and TRBJ2-5; 12 bases align to TRBD2. J was trimmed by 5 bases and V by 1 base; bases with no gene match: 11. Germline-derived CDR1 and CDR2 are SGHTA and FQGNSA. The CDR3 has 18 residues. CDR3 nucleotide sequence: TGTGCCAGCAGCTTAGGGGGACTAGCGGGTCGCTGGGTGGAGACCCAGTACTTC. Translating gives CASSLGGLAGRWVETQYF.

This clonotype turned up a few times. The V call is TRBV4-1, the J call TRBJ2-3, with D perhaps TRBD2 (6 bases). The CDR3 contains 15 residues. V was cut by 1 base and J by 3 bases, with 11 bases left in between. Germline assignment: CDR1 MGHRA and CDR2 YSYEKL. CDR3 sequence: CASSQAGVKTDTQYF. CDR3 coding DNA: TGCGCCAGCAGCCAAGCGGGGGTGAAAACAGATACGCAGTATTTT.

On this clonotype itself: This could be a read error, since a much larger clone is one nucleotide away. The V and J genes are TRBV27 and TRBJ2-5; 8 positions agree with TRBD2. CDR3 length equals 16 residues. Germline CDR1 MNHEY, CDR2 SMNVEV (reference sequence). The ends lost 5 bases at V and 0 bases at J; junction bases unmatched: 8. CDR3 in amino acids: CASSDSAGGHQETQYF. The DNA of the CDR3 is TGTGCCAGCAGTGATTCCGCGGGGGGCCACCAAGAGACCCAGTACTTC.

This clonotype was recorded many times. The J gene is TRBJ2-3, the V gene TRBV9; no firm D call. V lost 0 bases to trimming and J lost 4 bases, with 15 bases between them. The CDR3 sequence is 16 residues long. Germline lookup yields CDR1 SGDLS and CDR2 YYNGEE. The CDR3 loop reads CASSVAPASNADTQYF. In DNA form, the CDR3 reads TGTGCCAGCAGCGTAGCCCCGGCTAGTAATGCAGATACGCAGTATTTT.

This clonotype showed up many times. V gene TRBV27 combines with J gene TRBJ1-1; D is unclear. V was clipped by 2 bases and J by 3 bases, with 13 bases between them. Germline CDR1 is MNHEY and CDR2 is SMNVEV (reference sequence). The CDR3 is 15 amino acids. Written as DNA, the CDR3 is TGTGCCAGCAGTTTAGGCTTATGGCGGGACACTGAAGCTTTCTTT. It codes for CASSLGLWRDTEAFF.

The V and J genes are TRBV7-2 and TRBJ2-7; D is uncertain. CDR3 size: 14 residues. Trimming cost V 5 bases and J 2 bases, with 13 bases left between them. CDR1 and CDR2 from the germline V gene are SGHTA and FQGNSA. CDR3 nucleotides: TGTGCCAGCAGCGAAAACAAGAATACCTACGAGCAGTACTTC. Protein product: CASSENKNTYEQYF.

The CDR3 region has the DNA TGCGCCAGCAGCCATCCCGGAAGCGGGGGGGCCTACAATGAGCAGTTCTTC. Its translation is CASSHPGSGGAYNEQFF. This chain joins TRBV4-1 and TRBJ2-1; TRBD2 matches at 10 bases. Germline V gives CDR1 MGHRA, CDR2 YSYEKL. The CDR3 sequence is 17 residues long. Trimming removed 3 bases from V and 2 bases from J; junction bases left unmatched: 7.

Ten or more counts support this clonotype. The chain has TRBV2 and TRBJ1-6; the match to TRBD1 covers 8 bases. The CDR3 is 15 residues long. V shed 3 bases and J 10 bases; nucleotides not matched to a gene: 8. Germline CDR1 reads SNHLY; CDR2 reads FYNNEI. The CDR3 DNA sequence: TGTGCCAGCAGTGACCCTCAGGGGGCCCACTCACCCCTCCACTTT. Translation gives CASSDPQGAHSPLHF.

This clonotype was recorded many times. The rearrangement links TRBV7-9 to TRBJ1-2; D unclear. Trimming took 3 bases from V and 3 from J, leaving 2 bases between them. CDR3 length: 11 residues. Germline loops: CDR1 SEHNR, CDR2 FQNEAQ (reference sequence). CDR3 nucleotide sequence: TGTGCCAGCAGCTTTGACTATGGCTACACCTTC. Translation gives CASSFDYGYTF.

The rearrangement uses TRBV7-2 and TRBJ1-1; D uncertain. The CDR3 runs 12 residues. Germline V lookup: CDR1 SGHTA, CDR2 FQGNSA. The V gene lost 1 base and the J gene lost 11 bases, with 11 bases spanning the gap. For the CDR3, the DNA is TGTGCCAGCAGCTTAGAAGGGAGTCGCGCTTTCTTT. Translating it yields CASSLEGSRAFF.

As for this clonotype: It may be a read error: a sequence one base away is much more abundant. Here the CDR3 DNA reads TGTGCCAGCAGCCAAGAGGCAGGGGGCGCAACTAATGAAAAACTGTTTTTT. It translates to CASSQEAGGATNEKLFF. V usage is TRBV11-2 and J usage is TRBJ1-4; TRBD1 matches at 8 bases. The CDR3 covers 17 residues. Trimming removed 5 bases from V and 0 bases from J; junction bases left unmatched: 8. Germline V gives CDR1 SGHAT, CDR2 FQNNGV. Using reference TRBV11-2 and TRBJ1-4 for the parts outside the CDR3, the full variable domain is EAGVAQSPRYKIIEKRQSVAFWCNPISGHATLYWYQQILGQGPKLLIQFQNNGVVDDSQLPKDRFSAERLKGVDSTLKIQPAKLEDSAVYLCASSQEAGGATNEKLFFGSGTQLSVL.

This clonotype has ten or more counts. The V gene is TRBV10-3, the J gene TRBJ2-6; the D gene could be TRBD1 or TRBD2 (6 bases each). The V gene lost 3 bases and the J gene lost 1 base, with 16 bases spanning the gap. Per the germline V gene, CDR1 is ENHRY and CDR2 is SYGVKD. The CDR3 runs to 18 residues. The DNA of the CDR3 is TGTGCCATCAGTGAAGGCGGGACACCAAGTTCTGGGGCCAACGTCCTGACTTTC. Residues: CAISEGGTPSSGANVLTF.

This clonotype was recorded many times. The chain is built from TRBV5-1 and TRBJ1-2; TRBD1 might be the D (6 bases). V shed 0 bases and J shed 8 bases, with 17 bases lying between them. The CDR3 length is 15 residues. Germline V gene data show CDR1 as SGHRS and CDR2 as YFSETQ. The CDR3: CASSLVGGPISGYTF. The CDR3 DNA reads TGCGCCAGCAGCTTGGTAGGGGGTCCAATCAGCGGCTACACCTTC. The whole variable domain, filled in from reference TRBV5-1 and TRBJ1-2, reads KAGVTQTPRYLIKTRGQQVTLSCSPISGHRSVSWYQQTPGQGLQFLFEYFSETQRNKGNFPGRFSGRQFSNSRSEMNVSTLELGDSALYLCASSLVGGPISGYTFGSGTRLTVV.

This clonotype was observed once. A much larger clone sits a single nucleotide away, making a read error possible. This is likely a read error, given that the CDR3 carries no conserved phenylalanine or tryptophan at its end. The rearrangement uses TRBV2 and TRBJ1-5, with D possibly being TRBD1 (6 bases). V was pared by 6 bases and J by 3 bases, with 15 bases between. Germline V gene data show CDR1 as SNHLY and CDR2 as FYNNEI. The CDR3 extends over 15 amino acids. The CDR3 loop is CASSLQGLNNQPQHS. The CDR3 region has the DNA TGTGCCAGCAGCCTACAGGGATTGAACAATCAGCCCCAGCATTCT.

This clonotype was detected many times. J is TRBJ2-7 and V is TRBV5-1; a possible D gene is TRBD2 (7 bases). Germline CDR1 reads SGHRS; CDR2 reads YFSETQ. The length of the CDR3 is 16 residues. Trimming cost V 3 bases and J 0 bases, with 16 bases left between them. CDR3 residues: CASSSRGGGDSYEQYF. CDR3 DNA: TGCGCCAGCAGCTCGCGGGGAGGGGGGGACTCCTACGAGCAGTACTTC.

This clonotype was detected many times. The chain carries TRBV2 and TRBJ2-7; D is uncertain. Germline V gives CDR1 SNHLY, CDR2 FYNNEI. This CDR3 spans 10 amino acids. The V end was cut by 6 bases, the J end by 4 bases, with 4 bases between. In DNA, the CDR3 is TGTGCCAGCAGGGCGTACGAGCAGTACTTC. It translates to CASRAYEQYF. Full variable domain (rest looked up from reference TRBV2 and TRBJ2-7): EPEVTQTPSHQVTQMGQEVILRCVPISNHLYFYWYRQILGQKVEFLVSFYNNEISEKSEIFDDQFSVERPDGSNFTLKIRSTKLEDSAMYFCASRAYEQYFGPGTRLTVT.

This clonotype was detected only a few times. At one end, the junction sequence differs from germline, possibly due to a read error. This chain connects TRBV9 to TRBJ1-6; TRBD1 aligns across 8 bases. Germline CDR1 SGDLS, CDR2 YYNGEE. The CDR3 is 14 amino acids. The CDR3 DNA reads as TGTGCCAGCAGCCAGGGGGCTGATAATCCACCCCTCCACTTT. Protein product: CASSQGADNPPLHF.

This clonotype has at least ten counts. The CDR3: CASSFGVGPYEQYF. The CDR3 DNA follows: TGTGCCAGCAGTTTCGGCGTGGGTCCCTACGAGCAGTACTTC. This sequence joins TRBV27 and TRBJ2-7, with D unclear. The V gene's germline CDR1 is MNHEY and CDR2 SMNVEV (reference sequence). V lost 3 bases and J 2 bases, leaving 11 bases between the germline ends. CDR3 length equals 14 residues.

At least ten counts were recorded for this clonotype. The rearrangement links TRBV18 to TRBJ2-1, with D unclear. This CDR3 contains 14 residues. Germline CDR1 reads KGHSH; CDR2 reads LQKENI. V gave up 10 bases and J gave up 5 bases, with 18 bases separating them. CDR3 nucleotides: TGTGCCACCCAGTCGGAAGGCACGAACAATGAGCAGTTCTTC. As protein: CATQSEGTNNEQFF.

This clonotype was found many times. The chain uses TRBV6-1 and TRBJ1-1; D ambiguous. Trimming left V 5 bases short and J 1 base short, with 17 bases between. The CDR3 runs 16 residues. The germline V gene has CDR1 MNHNS and CDR2 SASEGT. CDR3 DNA sequence: TGTGCCAGCAGTCCCGGACCTCTTATCAGGAACACTGAAGCTTTCTTT. Its protein is CASSPGPLIRNTEAFF.

This clonotype was detected many times. The rearrangement joins TRBV5-1 to TRBJ2-1; 10 nucleotides line up with TRBD1. Germline V gene sequence: CDR1 SGHRS, CDR2 YFSETQ. Trimming took 4 bases from V and 4 from J; bases not matched to a gene: 8. This CDR3 is 16 amino acids long. The CDR3 bases are TGCGCCAGCAGCGCCCGGGACAGGGGCAGGTACAATGAGCAGTTCTTC. Translated, it gives CASSARDRGRYNEQFF.

This clonotype was counted between two and nine times. A read error may be the cause here, since a much bigger clone is one base away. The genes are TRBV2 and TRBJ1-5, with D perhaps TRBD1 (5 bases). The CDR3 sequence is 13 residues long. Germline V gene data show CDR1 as SNHLY and CDR2 as FYNNEI. The germline V and J ends were trimmed by 4 bases and 7 bases, with 11 bases remaining between them. CDR3 sequence (DNA): TGTGCCAGCAGTGGGAGGGGCGGGCAGCCCCAGCATTTT. This codes for CASSGRGGQPQHF.

In this sample, this clonotype turned up many times. This sequence joins TRBV7-9 and TRBJ2-5; no clear D gene. Trimming cost V 2 bases and J 5 bases, with 6 bases left between them. CDR1 is SEHNR, CDR2 FQNEAQ, per germline (reference sequence). The CDR3 runs 12 residues. The CDR3 reads CASSLTMETQYF. As DNA, the CDR3 is TGTGCCAGCAGCTTAACAATGGAGACCCAGTACTTC.

This clonotype was found many times. The V gene is TRBV20-1, the J gene TRBJ1-1; TRBD1 is a possible D gene (6 bases). The CDR3 runs to 13 residues. Germline loops: CDR1 DFQATT, CDR2 SNEGSKA (reference sequence). V lost 0 bases, J lost 5 bases, and 10 bases lay in between. CDR3 in DNA: TGCAGTGCTAGAGAGCGGGGGCGGACTGAAGCTTTCTTT. The encoded protein is CSARERGRTEAFF.

This clonotype was observed many times. V is TRBV12-3 or TRBV12-4 and J is TRBJ2-3; 12 bases are a match to TRBD1. V shed 3 bases and J 5 bases; nucleotides not matched to a gene: 6. CDR3 length equals 16 residues. The CDR3 DNA sequence: TGTGCCAGCAGTTTCGACGGGACAGGGGGCGAAGATACGCAGTATTTT. It is translated as CASSFDGTGGEDTQYF.

On this clonotype: A much larger clone is a single base away; this may be a read error. V is TRBV12-5 and J is TRBJ1-1; a weak D match, TRBD1 (6 bases). The CDR3 extends over 12 amino acids. CDR1 is LGHNT, CDR2 FRNRAP, per germline. Trimming shortened V by 6 bases and J by 4 bases, and 9 bases separated the two germline ends. Written as DNA, the CDR3 is TGTGCTAGTGGGGGGGGGCCCACTGAAGCTTTCTTT. Translated: CASGGGPTEAFF.

This clonotype was counted a few times. This sequence joins TRBV6-1 and TRBJ1-6; D is ambiguous. Trimming removed 6 bases from V and 12 bases from J, with 6 bases in between. There are 10 residues in the CDR3. Germline assignment: CDR1 MNHNS and CDR2 SASEGT. The DNA for the CDR3 is TGTGCCAGCAGATCTAGACCCCTCCACTTT. Its translation is CASRSRPLHF.

In this sample, this clonotype turned up many times. The CDR3 DNA is TGCAGTGCTAGTCGACGACCCTCTGGAAACACCATATATTTT. Its protein product is CSASRRPSGNTIYF. The rearrangement links TRBV20-1 to TRBJ1-3; D gene unclear. From germline, CDR1 is DFQATT and CDR2 SNEGSKA (reference sequence). The V end lost 3 bases, the J end lost 0 bases, and 9 bases lay between the germline ends. The CDR3 is 14 amino acids.

At least ten counts were recorded for this clonotype. The chain joins TRBV5-4 to TRBJ2-7; D is perhaps TRBD1 (5 bases). Trimming removed 4 bases from V and 4 bases from J, with 12 bases in between. The CDR3 spans 13 residues. Per the germline V gene, CDR1 is SGHNT and CDR2 is YYREEE (reference sequence). For the CDR3, the DNA is TGTGCCAGCAGCAACAACAGGATTTACGAGCAGTACTTC. Protein product: CASSNNRIYEQYF.

Many counts were recorded for this clonotype. The chain carries TRBV18 and TRBJ2-1; D gene unclear. The J call is in doubt because the DNA end fits TRBJ2-5 better. The CDR3 is 13 residues long. From germline, CDR1 is KGHSH and CDR2 LQKENI. The CDR3 region has the DNA TGTGCCAGCTCATTTAGGCAGGAAGAGACCCAGTACTTC. Protein product: CASSFRQEETQYF.

This clonotype was seen repeatedly, ten times or more. This sequence joins TRBV3-1 and TRBJ2-3; D ambiguous. The V end lost 3 bases, the J end lost 1 base, and 8 bases lay between the germline ends. This CDR3 has 14 amino acids. CDR1 is LGHDT and CDR2 is YNNKEL in the germline V gene (reference sequence). CDR3 amino acids: CASSHREGTDTQYF. For the CDR3, the DNA is TGTGCCAGCAGCCATAGAGAGGGCACAGATACGCAGTATTTT.